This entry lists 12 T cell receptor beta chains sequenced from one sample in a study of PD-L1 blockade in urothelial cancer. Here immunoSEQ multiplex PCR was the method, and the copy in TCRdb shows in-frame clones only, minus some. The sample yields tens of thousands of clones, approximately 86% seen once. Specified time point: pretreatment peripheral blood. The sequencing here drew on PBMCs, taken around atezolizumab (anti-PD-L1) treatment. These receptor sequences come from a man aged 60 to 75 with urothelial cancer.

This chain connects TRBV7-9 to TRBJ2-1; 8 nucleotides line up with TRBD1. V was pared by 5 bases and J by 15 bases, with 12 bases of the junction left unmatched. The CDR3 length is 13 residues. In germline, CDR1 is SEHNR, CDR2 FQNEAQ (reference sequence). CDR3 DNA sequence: TGTGCCAGCAGCCCCGGACAGGGACCCCGGGGGTTCTTC. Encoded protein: CASSPGQGPRGFF.

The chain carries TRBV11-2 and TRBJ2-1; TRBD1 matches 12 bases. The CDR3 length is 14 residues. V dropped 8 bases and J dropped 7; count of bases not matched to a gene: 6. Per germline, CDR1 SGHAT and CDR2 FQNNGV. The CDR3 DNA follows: TGTGCCAGCCTCCGGGACAGGGGGCGAAATGAGCAGTTCTTC. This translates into CASLRDRGRNEQFF. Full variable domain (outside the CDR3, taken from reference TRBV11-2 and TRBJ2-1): EAGVAQSPRYKIIEKRQSVAFWCNPISGHATLYWYQQILGQGPKLLIQFQNNGVVDDSQLPKDRFSAERLKGVDSTLKIQPAKLEDSAVYLCASLRDRGRNEQFFGPGTRLTVL.

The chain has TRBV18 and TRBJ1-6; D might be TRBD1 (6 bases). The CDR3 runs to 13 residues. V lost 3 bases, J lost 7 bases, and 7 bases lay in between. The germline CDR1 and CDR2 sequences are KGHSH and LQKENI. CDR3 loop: CASSPDRNSPLHF. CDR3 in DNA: TGTGCCAGCTCACCCGACAGGAATTCACCCCTCCACTTT.

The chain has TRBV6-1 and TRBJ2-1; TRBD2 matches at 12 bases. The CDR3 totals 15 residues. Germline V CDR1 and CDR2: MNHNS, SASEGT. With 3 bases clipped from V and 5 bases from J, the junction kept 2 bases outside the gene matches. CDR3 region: CASSEGTSGHNEQFF. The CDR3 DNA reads TGTGCCAGCAGTGAGGGGACTAGCGGGCACAATGAGCAGTTCTTC.

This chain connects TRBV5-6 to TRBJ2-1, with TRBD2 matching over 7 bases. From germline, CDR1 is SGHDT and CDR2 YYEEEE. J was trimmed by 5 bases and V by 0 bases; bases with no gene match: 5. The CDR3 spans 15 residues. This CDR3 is CASSLGGGPNNEQFF. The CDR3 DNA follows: TGTGCCAGCAGCTTGGGGGGGGGTCCCAACAATGAGCAGTTCTTC.

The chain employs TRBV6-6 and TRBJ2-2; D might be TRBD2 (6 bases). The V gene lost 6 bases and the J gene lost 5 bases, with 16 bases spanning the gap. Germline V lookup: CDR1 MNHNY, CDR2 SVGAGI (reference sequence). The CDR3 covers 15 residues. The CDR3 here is CASSPRGSGTGELFF. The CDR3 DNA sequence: TGTGCCAGCAGCCCTCGGGGTAGCGGAACCGGGGAGCTGTTTTTT.

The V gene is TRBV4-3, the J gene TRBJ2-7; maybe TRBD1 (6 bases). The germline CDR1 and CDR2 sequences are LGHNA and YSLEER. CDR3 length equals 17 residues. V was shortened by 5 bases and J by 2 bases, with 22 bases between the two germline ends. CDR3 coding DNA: TGCGCCAGCAGCTCGCGGGCGGCAGGGGCCCGACCCTACGAGCAGTACTTC. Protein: CASSSRAAGARPYEQYF.

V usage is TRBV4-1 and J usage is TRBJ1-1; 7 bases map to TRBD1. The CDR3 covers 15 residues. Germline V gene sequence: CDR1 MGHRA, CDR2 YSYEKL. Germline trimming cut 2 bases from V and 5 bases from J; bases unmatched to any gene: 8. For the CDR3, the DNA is TGCGCCAGCAGCCAACGGCCAGGGGGTTTGACTGAAGCTTTCTTT. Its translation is CASSQRPGGLTEAFF.

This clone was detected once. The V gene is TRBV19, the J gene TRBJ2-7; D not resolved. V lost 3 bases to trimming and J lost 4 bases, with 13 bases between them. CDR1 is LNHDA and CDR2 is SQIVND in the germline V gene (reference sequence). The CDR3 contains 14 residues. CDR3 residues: CASSMGPTFYEQYF. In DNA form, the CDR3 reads TGTGCCAGTAGTATGGGCCCAACCTTTTACGAGCAGTACTTC.

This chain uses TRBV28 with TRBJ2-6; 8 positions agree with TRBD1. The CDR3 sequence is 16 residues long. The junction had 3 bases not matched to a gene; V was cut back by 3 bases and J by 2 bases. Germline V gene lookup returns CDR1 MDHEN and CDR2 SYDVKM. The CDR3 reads CASSLPGGAGANVLTF. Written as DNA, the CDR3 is TGTGCCAGCAGTTTGCCAGGGGGCGCTGGGGCCAACGTCCTGACTTTC.

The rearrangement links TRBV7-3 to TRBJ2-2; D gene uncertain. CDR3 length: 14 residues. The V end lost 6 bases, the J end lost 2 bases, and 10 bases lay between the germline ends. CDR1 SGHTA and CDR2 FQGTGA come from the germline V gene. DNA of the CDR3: TGTGCCAGCAGTAAATCGTTCAACACCGGGGAGCTGTTTTTT. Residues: CASSKSFNTGELFF.

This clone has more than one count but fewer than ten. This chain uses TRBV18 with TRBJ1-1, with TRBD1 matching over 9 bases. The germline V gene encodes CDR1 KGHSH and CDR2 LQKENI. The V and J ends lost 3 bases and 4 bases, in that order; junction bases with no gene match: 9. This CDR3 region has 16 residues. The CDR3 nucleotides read TGTGCCAGCTCACCCGGGACAGGGCCTTTGGGCACTGAAGCTTTCTTT. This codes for CASSPGTGPLGTEAFF.